This record looks at one T cell receptor beta chain sequence and its context. Amplification of TCR beta CDR3 regions was performed using RNA transcripts as template. When the TCR CDR3 underwent first-round RT-PCR, the HTBI primer set was used. TCRdb passed the multiplex PCR reads through MiXCR, listing each CDR3 protein once. The data contain approximately 870,000 distinct CDR3 sequences, 35% to 45% of them singletons. This sample is part of a study of T cells in Graves' hyperthyroidism and ophthalmopathy. The germline CDR1 and CDR2 sequences are DFQATT and SNEGSKA (reference sequence). Trimming took 2 bases from V and 9 from J; bases not matched to a gene: 7. The CDR3 loop spans 12 amino acids. Stable Graves' hyperthyroidism denoted no ophthalmopathy progression over 18 months.

The clonotype comes from a man younger than 35 with Graves' hyperthyroidism. The chain has TRBV20-1 and TRBJ2-7; TRBD1 matches 7 bases. Material: blood. CDR3 loop: CSARPDRLGQYF. The CDR3 coding sequence is TGCAGTGCTAGACCGGACAGGCTCGGGCAGTACTTC.